The 25 T cell receptor beta chains listed next were all sequenced from one sample in a study of blood T cell repertoires in COVID-19. TCRdb's copy holds only in-frame clones and misses some; the assay was immunoSEQ multiplex PCR. The data hold 200,000 or so clones, with around 84% observed a single time. Sequenced material: peripheral blood. The source of these receptors is a man between 40 and 49 years old who had recovered from COVID-19.

The rearrangement joins TRBV7-7 to TRBJ1-1; TRBD1 agrees at 8 bases. V lost 5 bases and J lost 1; bases outside the gene matches: 0. The CDR3 has 13 residues. The germline V gene has CDR1 SSHAT and CDR2 FNYEAQ (reference sequence). This chain's CDR3 is CASSQGANTEAFF. CDR3 DNA: TGTGCCAGCAGCCAGGGGGCGAACACTGAAGCTTTCTTT.

J is TRBJ2-1 and V is TRBV27; D unclear. V was shortened by 5 bases and J by 4 bases, with 3 bases between the two germline ends. Germline values: CDR1 MNHEY, CDR2 SMNVEV (reference sequence). This CDR3 contains 11 residues. The CDR3 DNA reads as TGTGCCAGCAGTCAGTACAATGAGCAGTTCTTC. Translated, it gives CASSQYNEQFF.

The chain uses TRBV4-3 and TRBJ2-3; D is uncertain. Trimming removed 4 bases at V and 4 bases at J, with 12 bases between. CDR1 is LGHNA, CDR2 YSLEER, per germline. This CDR3 has 14 amino acids. Here the CDR3 DNA reads TGCGCCAGCAGCCTCTGGAGTGTGTCAGATACGCAGTATTTT. This codes for CASSLWSVSDTQYF.

This clone was counted a few times. J is TRBJ2-7 and V is TRBV29-1; tentatively, D is TRBD1 (7 bases). The CDR3 covers 14 residues. Germline V lookup: CDR1 SQVTM, CDR2 ANQGSEA. CDR3 region: CNTQVPDRDCWQYF. The CDR3 coding sequence is TGCAACACGCAGGTCCCAGACAGGGACTGTTGGCAGTACTTC.

The rearrangement links TRBV6-1 to TRBJ1-1; no firm D call. Per the germline V gene, CDR1 is MNHNS and CDR2 is SASEGT. V was trimmed by 0 bases and J by 0 bases, leaving 8 bases between them. The CDR3 is 15 residues long. The CDR3 here is CASSEAYDMNTEAFF. The CDR3 nucleotides are TGTGCCAGCAGTGAAGCCTACGACATGAACACTGAAGCTTTCTTT.

In its sample, this clone was seen once. The rearrangement links TRBV3-1 (or the pseudogene TRBV3-2) to TRBJ2-5; 8 positions match TRBD2. This CDR3 comprises 14 residues. The germline V gene has CDR1 LGHDT and CDR2 YNNKEL (reference sequence). Trimming cost V 4 bases and J 1 base; bases outside gene matches: 2. Here the CDR3 DNA reads TGTGCCAGCAGCCTAGGGACTAGCCAAGAGACCCAGTACTTC. It specifies CASSLGTSQETQYF.

V is TRBV19 and J is TRBJ2-1; D unclear. Germline CDR1 and CDR2: LNHDA and SQIVND (reference sequence). Trimming stripped 9 bases from V and 7 bases from J, with 16 bases between. CDR3 length: 13 amino acids. CDR3 in DNA: TGTGCCAGCCGACGGAGTGATCGGAATGAGCAGTTCTTC. It encodes CASRRSDRNEQFF. Together with reference TRBV19 and TRBJ2-1, the CDR3 gives the full variable domain: DGGITQSPKYLFRKEGQNVTLSCEQNLNHDAMYWYRQDPGQGLRLIYYSQIVNDFQKGDIAEGYSVSREKKESFPLTVTSAQKNPTAFYLCASRRSDRNEQFFGPGTRLTVL.

V gene TRBV9 combines with J gene TRBJ2-4, with 9 bases fitting TRBD2. The CDR3 is 16 amino acids. The ends lost 4 bases at V and 8 bases at J; junction bases unmatched: 13. The germline CDR1 and CDR2 sequences are SGDLS and YYNGEE. The CDR3 DNA reads TGTGCCAGCAGCCCACCCCCGCGGCTAGCGGGGTACATTCAGTACTTC. This translates into CASSPPPRLAGYIQYF. Supplemented by reference TRBV9 and TRBJ2-4, the full variable domain reads DSGVTQTPKHLITATGQRVTLRCSPRSGDLSVYWYQQSLDQGLQFLIQYYNGEERAKGNILERFSAQQFPDLHSELNLSSLELGDSALYFCASSPPPRLAGYIQYFGAGTRLSVL.

V gene TRBV6-5 combines with J gene TRBJ2-2; the D is unclear. V lost 1 base, J lost 7 bases, and 7 bases lay in between. CDR3 length equals 13 residues. The germline V gene has CDR1 MNHEY and CDR2 SVGAGI. The CDR3 DNA reads TGTGCCAGCAGTTACTACCACAGCGGGGAGCTGTTTTTT. Encoded protein: CASSYYHSGELFF.

The chain couples TRBV7-2 to TRBJ1-5; D not certain. Trimming removed 3 bases at V and 11 bases at J, with 14 bases between. There are 13 residues in the CDR3. From germline, CDR1 is SGHTA and CDR2 FQGNSA. The CDR3 protein is CASSFVSSPTQHF. Written as DNA, the CDR3 is TGTGCCAGCAGCTTCGTGTCCAGTCCGACCCAGCATTTT.

V is TRBV4-1 and J is TRBJ2-5; TRBD1 matches 7 bases. The ends lost 1 base at V and 4 bases at J; junction bases unmatched: 3. There are 14 residues in the CDR3. Per the germline V gene, CDR1 is MGHRA and CDR2 is YSYEKL. The CDR3 protein is CASSQVSGGETQYF. CDR3 DNA sequence: TGCGCCAGCAGCCAAGTATCAGGGGGAGAGACCCAGTACTTC.

The V call is TRBV10-3, the J call TRBJ1-2, with a tentative D call TRBD1 (5 bases). The V gene's germline CDR1 is ENHRY and CDR2 SYGVKD. V dropped 4 bases and J dropped 7 bases, with 22 bases sitting between them. CDR3 length: 16 residues. The CDR3 reads CAISGVLSGNQRGYTF. DNA of the CDR3: TGTGCCATCAGTGGGGTACTATCAGGGAATCAACGTGGCTACACCTTC.

The V and J genes are TRBV6-5 and TRBJ2-7, with D perhaps TRBD2 (6 bases). Deletions cut 3 bases from V and 7 bases from J, with 7 bases between. The CDR3 is made up of 11 amino acids. The germline gives CDR1 MNHEY, CDR2 SVGAGI. The CDR3 sequence is CASSYRGEQYF. CDR3 sequence (DNA): TGTGCCAGCAGTTATCGGGGGGAGCAGTACTTC.

This clone came up a few times. This chain links TRBV5-1 with TRBJ1-1; 9 nucleotides line up with TRBD1. CDR1 and CDR2 from the germline V gene are SGHRS and YFSETQ. The V segment lost 3 bases and the J segment 5 bases; nucleotides outside the gene matches: 8. The CDR3 extends over 15 amino acids. CDR3 residues: CASSSGQGWDTEAFF. The CDR3 region has the DNA TGCGCCAGCAGCTCGGGACAGGGATGGGATACTGAAGCTTTCTTT. The whole variable domain, remainder taken from reference TRBV5-1 and TRBJ1-1, is KAGVTQTPRYLIKTRGQQVTLSCSPISGHRSVSWYQQTPGQGLQFLFEYFSETQRNKGNFPGRFSGRQFSNSRSEMNVSTLELGDSALYLCASSSGQGWDTEAFFGQGTRLTVV.

The chain has TRBV19 and TRBJ2-1; TRBD2 matches at 9 bases. The ends lost 3 bases at V and 9 bases at J; junction bases unmatched: 9. CDR1 LNHDA and CDR2 SQIVND come from the germline V gene (reference sequence). This CDR3 has 15 residues. CDR3 sequence (DNA): TGTGCCAGTAGTATCGCGGCGGGAGGGCTGGGTGAGCAGTTCTTC. Its translation is CASSIAAGGLGEQFF.

V is TRBV4-3 and J is TRBJ2-5; 8 bases are a match to TRBD2. V gave up 2 bases and J gave up 1 base; unmatched junction bases: 3. Germline V lookup: CDR1 LGHNA, CDR2 YSLEER. The CDR3 extends over 15 amino acids. As DNA, the CDR3 is TGCGCCAGCAGCCAACAAACTAGCGGCCAAGAGACCCAGTACTTC. Amino acids: CASSQQTSGQETQYF.

This clone was recorded a few times. The CDR3 DNA reads TGTGCCAGCAGTTACACAACGTCGAATGAAAAACTGTTTTTT. The encoded protein is CASSYTTSNEKLFF. The rearrangement uses TRBV7-9 and TRBJ1-4; D gene uncertain. This CDR3 region has 14 residues. Germline CDR1 is SEHNR and CDR2 is FQNEAQ (reference sequence). With 6 bases removed from V and 5 bases from J, the gap between germline ends came to 13 bases.

The CDR3 region has the DNA TGTGCCACCAGTGACAAGACAGGGAACGGCTATGGCTACACCTTC. It yields the protein CATSDKTGNGYGYTF. This chain links TRBV24-1 with TRBJ1-2; TRBD1 matches 7 bases. This CDR3 is built from 15 residues. In germline, CDR1 is KGHDR, CDR2 SFDVKD. V trimming: 4 bases; J trimming: 4 bases; junction bases outside the gene matches: 8.

The chain recombines TRBV4-1 with TRBJ1-4; weak D call: TRBD1 (5 bases). The CDR3 extends over 18 amino acids. Germline V gene sequence: CDR1 MGHRA, CDR2 YSYEKL. Trimming cost V 1 base and J 4 bases, with 19 bases left between them. The CDR3 reads CASSQAAGYSRVNEKLFF. The CDR3 DNA is TGCGCCAGCAGCCAAGCCGCAGGGTATAGTAGGGTTAATGAAAAACTGTTTTTT.

This chain's CDR3 is CASSFLAGGGTDTQYF. CDR3 DNA: TGTGCCAGCAGCTTCCTAGCGGGGGGGGGCACAGATACGCAGTATTTT. V usage is TRBV7-6 and J usage is TRBJ2-3; 12 bases line up with TRBD2. V lost 3 bases, J lost 1 base, and 2 bases stayed unmatched. The CDR3 covers 16 residues. Germline V gene data show CDR1 as SGHVS and CDR2 as FNYEAQ.

The chain couples TRBV15 to TRBJ2-5; 8 bases line up with TRBD2. The germline gives CDR1 LNHNV, CDR2 YYDKDF (reference sequence). Trimming cost V 1 base and J 4 bases; bases outside gene matches: 2. This CDR3 has 14 amino acids. Here the CDR3 DNA reads TGTGCCACCAGCAGAGGGAGCGGGAGAGAGACCCAGTACTTC. The encoded protein is CATSRGSGRETQYF.

This sequence joins TRBV27 and TRBJ1-4; D is uncertain. The CDR3 contains 13 residues. The V gene's germline CDR1 is MNHEY and CDR2 SMNVEV (reference sequence). Deletions cut 6 bases from V and 8 bases from J, with 13 bases between. The CDR3 nucleotides read TGTGCCAGCAGGGGTTCAGGAAGGGAAAAACTGTTTTTT. Amino acids: CASRGSGREKLFF.

The chain uses TRBV7-9 and TRBJ2-2; D ambiguous. Germline-derived CDR1 and CDR2 are SEHNR and FQNEAQ (reference sequence). The CDR3 is 14 residues long. Trimming took 2 bases from V and 11 from J, leaving 15 bases between them. CDR3 region: CASSLMGLSLELFF. The CDR3 nucleotides read TGTGCCAGCAGCTTAATGGGCCTCTCCCTCGAGCTGTTTTTT.

The gene calls are TRBV19 and TRBJ2-7; TRBD1 is a possible D gene (6 bases). This CDR3 is built from 16 residues. Germline CDR1 reads LNHDA; CDR2 reads SQIVND (reference sequence). The V end was cut by 5 bases, the J end by 3 bases, with 20 bases between. CDR3 amino acids: CASSARTARSRYEQYF. CDR3 bases: TGTGCCAGTAGTGCCCGGACAGCCCGTTCCCGCTACGAGCAGTACTTC.

This chain uses TRBV7-6 with TRBJ2-5; D remains ambiguous. Trimming took off 0 bases at V and 5 bases at J, with 10 bases between the two ends. The CDR3 totals 14 residues. CDR1 SGHVS and CDR2 FNYEAQ come from the germline V gene. The CDR3 spells CASSLAGSWETQYF. The DNA of the CDR3 is TGTGCCAGCAGCTTAGCCGGTTCCTGGGAGACCCAGTACTTC.